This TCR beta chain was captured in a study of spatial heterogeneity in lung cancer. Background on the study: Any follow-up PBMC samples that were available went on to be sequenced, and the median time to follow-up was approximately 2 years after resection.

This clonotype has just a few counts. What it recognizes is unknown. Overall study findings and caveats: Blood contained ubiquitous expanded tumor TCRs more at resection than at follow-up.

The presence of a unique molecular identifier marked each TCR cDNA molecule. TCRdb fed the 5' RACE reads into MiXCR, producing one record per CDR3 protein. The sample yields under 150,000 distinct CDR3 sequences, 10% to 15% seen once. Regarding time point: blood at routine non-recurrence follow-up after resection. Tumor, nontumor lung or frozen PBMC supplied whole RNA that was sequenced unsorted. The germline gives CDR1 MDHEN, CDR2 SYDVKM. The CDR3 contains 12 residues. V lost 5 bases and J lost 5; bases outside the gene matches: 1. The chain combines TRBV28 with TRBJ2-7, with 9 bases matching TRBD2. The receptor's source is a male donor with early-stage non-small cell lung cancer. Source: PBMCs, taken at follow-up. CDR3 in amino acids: CASSRTSDEQYF. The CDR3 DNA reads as TGTGCCAGCAGTAGGACTAGCGACGAGCAGTACTTC. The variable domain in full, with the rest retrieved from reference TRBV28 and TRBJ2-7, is DVKVTQSSRYLVKRTGEKVFLECVQDMDHENMFWYRQDPGLGLRLIYFSYDVKMKEKGDIPEGYSVSREKKERFSLILESASTNQTSMYLCASSRTSDEQYFGPGTRLTVT.